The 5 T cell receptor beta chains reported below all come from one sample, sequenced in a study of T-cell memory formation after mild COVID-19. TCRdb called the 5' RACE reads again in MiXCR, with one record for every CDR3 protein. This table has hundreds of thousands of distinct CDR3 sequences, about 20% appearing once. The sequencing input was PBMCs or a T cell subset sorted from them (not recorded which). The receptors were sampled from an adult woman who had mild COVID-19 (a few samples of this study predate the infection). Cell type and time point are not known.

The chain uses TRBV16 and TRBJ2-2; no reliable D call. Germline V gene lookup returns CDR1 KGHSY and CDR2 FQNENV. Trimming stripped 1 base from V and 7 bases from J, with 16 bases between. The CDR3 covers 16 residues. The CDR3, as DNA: TGTGCCAGCAGCCAATATAAGGCGGTTTTGCACGGGGAGCTGTTTTTT. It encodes CASSQYKAVLHGELFF.

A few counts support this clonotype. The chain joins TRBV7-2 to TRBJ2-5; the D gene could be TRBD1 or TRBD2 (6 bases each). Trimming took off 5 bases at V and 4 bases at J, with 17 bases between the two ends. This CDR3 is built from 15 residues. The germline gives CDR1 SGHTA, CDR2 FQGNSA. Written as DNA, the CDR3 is TGTGCCAGCAGCACCCATCGGGGGCTGAGAGAGACCCAGTACTTC. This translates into CASSTHRGLRETQYF.

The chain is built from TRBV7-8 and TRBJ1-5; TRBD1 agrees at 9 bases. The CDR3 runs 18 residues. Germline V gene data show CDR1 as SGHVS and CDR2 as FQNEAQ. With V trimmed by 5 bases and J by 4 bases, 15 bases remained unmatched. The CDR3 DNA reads TGTGCCAGCAGCAACCCCCCGGGACAGGGTTTTCTAAATCAGCCCCAGCATTTT. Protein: CASSNPPGQGFLNQPQHF.

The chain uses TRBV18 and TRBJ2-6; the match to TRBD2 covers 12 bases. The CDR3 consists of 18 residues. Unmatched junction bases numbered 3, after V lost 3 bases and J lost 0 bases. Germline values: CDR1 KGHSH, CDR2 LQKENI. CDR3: CASSPGLAGYSGANVLTF. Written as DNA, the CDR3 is TGTGCCAGCTCACCGGGACTAGCGGGCTACTCTGGGGCCAACGTCCTGACTTTC.

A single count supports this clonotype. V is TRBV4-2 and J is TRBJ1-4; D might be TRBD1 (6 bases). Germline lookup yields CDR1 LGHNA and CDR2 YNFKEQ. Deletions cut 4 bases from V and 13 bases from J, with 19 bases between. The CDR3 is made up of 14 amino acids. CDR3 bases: TGTGCCAGCAGCCGTCTAAACAGGGCAACGGGACTGTTTTTT. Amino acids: CASSRLNRATGLFF.